This entry features one T cell receptor beta chain sequence. Its specificity is unknown. The sequence runs out 3 residues before the end of the CDR3; the remainder is reconstructed from the germline J gene. This CDR3 is 15 amino acids long. Germline V gene lookup returns CDR1 MNHEY and CDR2 SVGEGT. The trim removed 2 bases at V and 3 bases at J, leaving 6 bases unmatched. This sample stems from a study of T cell clonality in common variable immunodeficiency. Control and CVID samples contributed equal amounts of genomic DNA. The protocol was immunoSEQ multiplex PCR, while the TCRdb copy is restricted to in-frame clones and leaves out a portion. The sample has about 33,000 clones, none seen only once. Findings and limits, study-wide: Common variable immunodeficiency TCR beta sequences reportedly had fewer deletions and N-nucleotide insertions. TCRbeta clonality was increased in CVID versus healthy controls.

The specimen sequenced was peripheral blood mononuclear cells. This TCR was recovered from a human donor with common variable immunodeficiency. The chain joins TRBV6-2 or TRBV6-3 to TRBJ2-7; 8 nucleotides line up with TRBD2. The CDR3: CASSYASSGRYEQYF. CDR3 DNA, as far as it was read: TGTGCCAGCAGTTACGCTTCTAGCGGGCGCTACGAG.